This TCR beta chain came from a study of blood T cells in healthy people across ages. A second PCR of 7 to 11 cycles used a sample-barcoded 5' primer and a J-beta primer mix. TCRdb re-analysed the 5' RACE reads in MiXCR, keeping a single row per CDR3 protein. Found here are around 990,000 distinct CDR3 sequences, about 25% of them singletons; the top ten hold around 0.75%. The CDR3 runs 13 residues. From germline, CDR1 is SGDLS and CDR2 YYNGEE. Trimming removed 2 bases at V and 5 bases at J, with 11 bases between. The same data also contributed to another study, on T cells of mothers and their children.

Sequenced input: blood. The V gene is TRBV9, the J gene TRBJ2-7; D remains unclear. This TCR was recovered from a girl aged 2-10 years in good health. The CDR3 nucleotides read TGTGCCAGCAGCGTCGTATCCGGCCACGAGCAGTACTTC. Protein sequence: CASSVVSGHEQYF.